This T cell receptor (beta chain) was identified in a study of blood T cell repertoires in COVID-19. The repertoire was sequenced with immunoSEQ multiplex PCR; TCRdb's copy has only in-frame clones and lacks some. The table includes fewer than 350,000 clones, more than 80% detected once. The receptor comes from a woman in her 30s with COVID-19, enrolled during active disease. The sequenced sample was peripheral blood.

CDR3 DNA sequence: TGTGCCAGCAGCGAAGCAATGAACACTGAAGCTTTCTTT. Amino acids: CASSEAMNTEAFF. The chain recombines TRBV7-6 with TRBJ1-1; D call uncertain. The germline V gene encodes CDR1 SGHVS and CDR2 FNYEAQ. The CDR3 runs to 13 residues. Trimming removed 5 bases from V and 0 bases from J, with 7 bases in between. Drawing the rest from reference TRBV7-6 and TRBJ1-1, the complete variable domain is GAGVSQSPRYKVTKRGQDVALRCDPISGHVSLYWYRQALGQGPEFLTYFNYEAQQDKSGLPNDRFSAERPEGSISTLTIQRTEQRDSAMYRCASSEAMNTEAFFGQGTRLTVV.